Shown below are 18 T cell receptor beta chains from a single sample sequenced in a study of blood T cell repertoires in COVID-19. The data were produced by immunoSEQ multiplex PCR, yet TCRdb's version contains in-frame clones alone and is incomplete. Of under 300,000 clones in the sample, roughly 84% were seen once. Sample: peripheral blood. The receptors come from a woman between 40 and 55 years old with active or convalescent COVID-19.

The chain carries TRBV27 and TRBJ1-2; no reliable D call. Trimming removed 7 bases from V and 1 base from J, with 7 bases in between. This CDR3 has 12 amino acids. The germline gives CDR1 MNHEY, CDR2 SMNVEV (reference sequence). The CDR3 region has the DNA TGTGCCAGCAAAAACAATAACTATGGCTACACCTTC. Translated: CASKNNNYGYTF.

V usage is TRBV6-5 and J usage is TRBJ2-7; tentatively, D is TRBD1 (5 bases). CDR1 is MNHEY, CDR2 SVGAGI, per germline. CDR3 size: 11 residues. Here the CDR3 DNA reads TGTGCTGGAATAAGGGGTTATGAGCAGTACTTC. Protein product: CAGIRGYEQYF.

In this sample, this clone turned up a few times. Different DNA sequences within this sample yield the same CDR3. The rearrangement links TRBV5-4 to TRBJ2-5; 16 bases align to TRBD2. This CDR3 has 17 residues. V shed 4 bases, J shed 3 bases, and the junction held 6 bases outside the gene matches. The germline CDR1 and CDR2 sequences are SGHNT and YYREEE (reference sequence). CDR3 loop: CASSPGLAGGPEETQYF. CDR3 sequence (DNA): TGTGCCAGCAGCCCGGGACTAGCGGGGGGGCCAGAAGAGACCCAGTACTTC.

The J gene is TRBJ1-6, the V gene TRBV3-1 (or the pseudogene TRBV3-2), with D possibly matching TRBD1 (6 bases). This CDR3 contains 14 residues. The germline gives CDR1 LGHDT, CDR2 YNNKEL (reference sequence). V was shortened by 2 bases and J by 13 bases, with 15 bases between the two germline ends. In DNA form, the CDR3 reads TGTGCCAGCAGCCAACGACAGGCCCTAGGTCCCCTCCACTTT. Its translation: CASSQRQALGPLHF.

The CDR3 DNA follows: TGTGCCAGCAGCGCTGCCGGGACTAGCGGGGGGGCCTTTGAGCAGTACTTC. Protein product: CASSAAGTSGGAFEQYF. V usage is TRBV13 and J usage is TRBJ2-7, with 16 bases fitting TRBD2. Trimming took 5 bases from V and 7 from J; bases not matched to a gene: 11. CDR1 and CDR2 (germline): PRHDT, FYEKMQ (reference sequence). This CDR3 contains 17 residues.

The gene calls are TRBV28 and TRBJ2-4; TRBD2 matches 7 bases. V lost 3 bases and J lost 0; bases outside the gene matches: 8. The CDR3 covers 17 residues. CDR1 is MDHEN and CDR2 is SYDVKM in the germline V gene. In DNA, the CDR3 is TGTGCCAGCAGTTTGGGGGGGGGAGGAGTAGCCAAAAACATTCAGTACTTC. Translated, it gives CASSLGGGGVAKNIQYF.

This clone was recorded a few times. The chain links TRBV7-2 to TRBJ1-6; D call uncertain. This CDR3 is built from 13 residues. Trimming shortened V by 0 bases and J by 14 bases, and 11 bases separated the two germline ends. Germline CDR1 SGHTA, CDR2 FQGNSA. The CDR3 sequence: CASSLALVESLHF. The CDR3 region has the DNA TGTGCCAGCAGCTTAGCGCTGGTAGAGTCCCTCCACTTT.

The chain is built from TRBV25-1 and TRBJ1-1; D is ambiguous. The length of the CDR3 is 12 residues. The V end lost 4 bases, the J end lost 3 bases, and 6 bases lay between the germline ends. CDR1 is MGHDK and CDR2 is SYGVNS in the germline V gene. This CDR3 reads CASSGDYTEAFF. CDR3 coding DNA: TGTGCCAGCAGTGGTGACTACACTGAAGCTTTCTTT. Full variable domain (rest looked up from reference TRBV25-1 and TRBJ1-1): EADIYQTPRYLVIGTGKKITLECSQTMGHDKMYWYQQDPGMELHLIHYSYGVNSTEKGDLSSESTVSRIRTEHFPLTLESARPSHTSQYLCASSGDYTEAFFGQGTRLTVV.

The chain recombines TRBV29-1 with TRBJ2-7; D call uncertain. The CDR3 runs to 13 residues. Germline-derived CDR1 and CDR2 are SQVTM and ANQGSEA. V shed 7 bases and J shed 0 bases, with 13 bases lying between them. The CDR3 sequence is CSAVLDTSYEQYF. CDR3 coding DNA: TGCAGCGCTGTATTAGACACCTCCTACGAGCAGTACTTC.

V is TRBV12-3 or TRBV12-4 and J is TRBJ1-1; D gene unclear. CDR3 length equals 13 residues. Trimming shortened V by 6 bases and J by 3 bases, and 11 bases separated the two germline ends. This CDR3 is CASSLNQDTEAFF. In DNA, the CDR3 is TGTGCCAGCAGCTTAAACCAGGACACTGAAGCTTTCTTT.

The chain is built from TRBV11-2 and TRBJ1-1; D remains ambiguous. V shed 3 bases and J shed 7 bases, with 6 bases lying between them. The CDR3 length is 11 residues. The V gene's germline CDR1 is SGHAT and CDR2 FQNNGV. As DNA, the CDR3 is TGTGCCAGCAGCTTTGAGGGTGAAGCTTTCTTT. It is translated as CASSFEGEAFF.

The gene calls are TRBV9 and TRBJ1-4, with 8 bases lining up with TRBD1. Unmatched junction bases numbered 2, after V lost 0 bases and J lost 4 bases. Germline V gene sequence: CDR1 SGDLS, CDR2 YYNGEE. This CDR3 has 15 residues. The DNA for the CDR3 is TGTGCCAGCAGCGTAGGGACAGGGAATAATGAAAAACTGTTTTTT. Translating it yields CASSVGTGNNEKLFF. The full variable domain, with the rest looked up from reference TRBV9 and TRBJ1-4, is DSGVTQTPKHLITATGQRVTLRCSPRSGDLSVYWYQQSLDQGLQFLIQYYNGEERAKGNILERFSAQQFPDLHSELNLSSLELGDSALYFCASSVGTGNNEKLFFGSGTQLSVL.

The chain joins TRBV5-1 to TRBJ2-2; a weak D match, TRBD1 (5 bases). V lost 4 bases and J 3 bases, leaving 10 bases between the germline ends. This CDR3 contains 14 residues. Per the germline V gene, CDR1 is SGHRS and CDR2 is YFSETQ. For the CDR3, the DNA is TGCGCCAGCAGCGATAAGGGGTACACCGGGGAGCTGTTTTTT. Translating it yields CASSDKGYTGELFF. The full variable domain, completed using reference TRBV5-1 and TRBJ2-2, is KAGVTQTPRYLIKTRGQQVTLSCSPISGHRSVSWYQQTPGQGLQFLFEYFSETQRNKGNFPGRFSGRQFSNSRSEMNVSTLELGDSALYLCASSDKGYTGELFFGEGSRLTVL.

The chain couples TRBV2 to TRBJ1-4; TRBD1 is a possible D gene (6 bases). CDR3 length: 14 amino acids. Germline CDR1 and CDR2: SNHLY and FYNNEI. The germline V and J ends were trimmed by 11 bases and 0 bases, with 13 bases remaining between them. CDR3 residues: CAGERTATNEKLFF. The CDR3 coding sequence is TGTGCCGGAGAGAGGACAGCAACTAATGAAAAACTGTTTTTT.

This chain uses TRBV7-8 with TRBJ1-1, with 9 bases identical to TRBD1. The junction had 5 bases not matched to a gene; V was cut back by 4 bases and J by 8 bases. CDR1 is SGHVS, CDR2 FQNEAQ, per germline. The CDR3 runs 13 residues. CDR3 loop: CASSSGQGFEAFF. CDR3 sequence (DNA): TGTGCCAGCAGCTCCGGACAGGGGTTCGAAGCTTTCTTT. Using reference TRBV7-8 and TRBJ1-1 for the parts outside the CDR3, the full variable domain is GAGVSQSPRYKVAKRGQDVALRCDPISGHVSLFWYQQALGQGPEFLTYFQNEAQLDKSGLPSDRFFAERPEGSVSTLKIQRTQQEDSAVYLCASSSGQGFEAFFGQGTRLTVV.

J is TRBJ1-2 and V is TRBV5-6, with 7 positions matching TRBD1. The CDR3 sequence is 14 residues long. Germline trimming cut 7 bases from V and 5 bases from J; bases unmatched to any gene: 11. Germline CDR1 reads SGHDT; CDR2 reads YYEEEE. The CDR3 reads CASDSFDRVYGYTF. The DNA of the CDR3 is TGTGCCAGCGATTCTTTCGACAGGGTGTATGGCTACACCTTC.

Here the CDR3 reads CAISFTGDSYNEQFF. As DNA, the CDR3 is TGTGCCATCAGCTTCACAGGGGACTCCTACAATGAGCAGTTCTTC. V is TRBV10-3 and J is TRBJ2-1, with 7 positions matching TRBD1. The CDR3 spans 15 residues. Germline V gene lookup returns CDR1 ENHRY and CDR2 SYGVKD. Trimming cost V 6 bases and J 0 bases; bases outside gene matches: 5.

The J gene is TRBJ2-2, the V gene TRBV28; D is unclear. The length of the CDR3 is 17 residues. CDR1 and CDR2 from the germline V gene are MDHEN and SYDVKM. V lost 5 bases, J lost 3 bases, and 19 bases lay in between. The CDR3 DNA sequence: TGTGCCAGCAGTCCCCTAATCGACAAGAAGGACACCGGGGAGCTGTTTTTT. Translated, it gives CASSPLIDKKDTGELFF.